These 28 T cell receptor beta chains were sequenced from one sample in a study of T cell responses to AZD1222 COVID-19 vaccine. TCRdb's table, derived via immunoSEQ multiplex PCR, lists solely in-frame clones and lacks some. The sample holds some 180,000 clones, about 86% seen once. The sequencing here drew on peripheral blood, taken on day 0 of AZD1222 vaccination. These receptor sequences come from an adult in good health.

The chain carries TRBV19 and TRBJ1-4; D unclear. Germline-derived CDR1 and CDR2 are LNHDA and SQIVND (reference sequence). Trimming shortened V by 3 bases and J by 1 base, and 6 bases separated the two germline ends. CDR3 length: 14 residues. The CDR3 reads CASSMLGTNEKLFF. The CDR3 DNA follows: TGTGCCAGTAGTATGTTGGGAACTAATGAAAAACTGTTTTTT.

This sequence joins TRBV10-1 and TRBJ1-4; D gene ambiguous. The V and J ends lost 3 bases and 7 bases respectively, with 9 bases between them. Germline CDR1 WNHNN, CDR2 SYGVQD (reference sequence). The CDR3 sequence is 13 residues long. The CDR3 DNA sequence: TGCGCCAGCAGTGACCGAGGAGTTGAAAAACTGTTTTTT. It translates to CASSDRGVEKLFF.

The rearrangement links TRBV3-1 (or the pseudogene TRBV3-2) to TRBJ2-1; 13 bases are a match to TRBD2. There are 17 residues in the CDR3. Germline V lookup: CDR1 LGHDT, CDR2 YNNKEL (reference sequence). Unmatched junction bases numbered 5, after V lost 4 bases and J lost 2 bases. The CDR3: CASSRTSGRGTYNEQFF. CDR3 DNA: TGTGCCAGCAGCCGGACTAGCGGGAGAGGAACCTACAATGAGCAGTTCTTC.

The sample holds a few counts of this clone. J is TRBJ2-7 and V is TRBV7-2; TRBD1 agrees at 11 bases. Looked up from germline, CDR1 is SGHTA and CDR2 is FQGNSA. The CDR3 has 15 residues. J gave up 4 bases and V 5 bases, and 7 bases lay outside the gene matches. CDR3 residues: CASSQGQGGFYEQYF. The CDR3 nucleotides read TGTGCCAGCAGCCAGGGACAGGGGGGTTTTTACGAGCAGTACTTC.

A word on this clone: Other DNA sequences of this sample code for an identical CDR3. The chain employs TRBV29-1 and TRBJ2-5; D is unresolved. Germline CDR1 reads SQVTM; CDR2 reads ANQGSEA. V lost 4 bases and J lost 5, with 5 bases in between. This CDR3 has 10 amino acids. CDR3 bases: TGCAGCGTTGGGGTGGAGACCCAGTACTTC. It specifies CSVGVETQYF.

The genes are TRBV7-8 and TRBJ1-4; no definite D call. Trimming cost V 5 bases and J 8 bases, with 9 bases left between them. Looked up from germline, CDR1 is SGHVS and CDR2 is FQNEAQ. This CDR3 comprises 12 residues. The CDR3 DNA is TGTGCCAGCAGCCCCCTTGGAGAAAAACTGTTTTTT. This sequence encodes CASSPLGEKLFF.

The chain uses TRBV25-1 and TRBJ1-2, with TRBD1 matching 11 bases. Trimming at V came to 6 bases and at J to 7 bases, leaving 7 bases not matched to a gene. The CDR3 sequence is 14 residues long. Germline CDR1 reads MGHDK; CDR2 reads SYGVNS. The CDR3 loop is CASSPSGTGGGYTF. As DNA, the CDR3 is TGTGCCAGCAGCCCTTCCGGGACAGGGGGTGGCTACACCTTC.

The J gene is TRBJ1-1, the V gene TRBV4-3; D ambiguous. V lost 0 bases and J 1 base, leaving 9 bases between the germline ends. The CDR3 extends over 15 amino acids. Germline-derived CDR1 and CDR2 are LGHNA and YSLEER. CDR3 nucleotides: TGCGCCAGCAGCCAAGATCGGGCAGGGAACACTGAAGCTTTCTTT. Amino acids: CASSQDRAGNTEAFF.

Written as DNA, the CDR3 is TGCGCCAGCAGCCATGGCGGGAGCCTCACAGATACGCAGTATTTT. Its protein product is CASSHGGSLTDTQYF. The V gene is TRBV4-1, the J gene TRBJ2-3; 7 positions agree with TRBD2. With 3 bases clipped from V and 2 bases from J, the junction kept 5 bases outside the gene matches. Germline CDR1 and CDR2: MGHRA and YSYEKL. The CDR3 runs 15 residues.

The CDR3 region is CASSPRERVHYGYTF. The CDR3 DNA reads TGTGCCAGCAGCCCAAGAGAGAGGGTTCACTATGGCTACACCTTC. The chain uses TRBV3-1 (or the pseudogene TRBV3-2) and TRBJ1-2, with D uncertain. CDR1 is LGHDT, CDR2 YNNKEL, per germline (reference sequence). V lost 4 bases and J lost 3, with 15 bases in between. The CDR3 sequence is 15 residues long.

In nucleotides, the CDR3 is TGTGCCAGCAGCTCCTGGGACATCAATCTCGGAGAGACCCAGTACTTC. Amino acids: CASSSWDINLGETQYF. V is TRBV7-2 and J is TRBJ2-5, with a weak D call TRBD1 (6 bases). This CDR3 has 16 amino acids. Germline V gene sequence: CDR1 SGHTA, CDR2 FQGNSA. V was pared by 4 bases and J by 4 bases, with 19 bases between.

The V call is TRBV2, the J call TRBJ2-7, with 8 bases aligning to TRBD1. There are 14 residues in the CDR3. Germline lookup yields CDR1 SNHLY and CDR2 FYNNEI. V was pared by 5 bases and J by 4 bases, with 7 bases of the junction left unmatched. The CDR3 loop reads CASSKDRGQYEQYF. DNA for the CDR3: TGTGCCAGCAGTAAAGACAGGGGACAGTACGAGCAGTACTTC.

CDR3 in amino acids: CASSVYEQFF. CDR3 nucleotides: TGTGCCAGCAGTGTGTATGAGCAGTTCTTC. The chain links TRBV2 to TRBJ2-1, with no clear D. Trimming pared 4 bases from V and 8 bases from J, leaving 3 bases between. CDR3 length: 10 amino acids. Germline CDR1 SNHLY, CDR2 FYNNEI.

As DNA, the CDR3 is TGCGCCAGCAGTGAGCGGGAAACCGGGGAGCTGTTTTTT. The encoded protein is CASSERETGELFF. The rearrangement joins TRBV10-1 to TRBJ2-2; TRBD2 is a possible D gene (5 bases). There are 13 residues in the CDR3. Germline V gene lookup returns CDR1 WNHNN and CDR2 SYGVQD (reference sequence). V was cut by 2 bases and J by 5 bases, with 6 bases left in between.

V is TRBV19 and J is TRBJ1-1; a possible D gene is TRBD1 (5 bases). Germline loops: CDR1 LNHDA, CDR2 SQIVND (reference sequence). The V gene lost 0 bases and the J gene lost 5 bases, with 10 bases spanning the gap. CDR3 length: 14 residues. CDR3 residues: CASSIEGTKTEAFF. The DNA for the CDR3 is TGTGCCAGTAGTATAGAAGGGACGAAGACTGAAGCTTTCTTT. Combining the CDR3 with reference TRBV19 and TRBJ1-1 gives the whole variable domain DGGITQSPKYLFRKEGQNVTLSCEQNLNHDAMYWYRQDPGQGLRLIYYSQIVNDFQKGDIAEGYSVSREKKESFPLTVTSAQKNPTAFYLCASSIEGTKTEAFFGQGTRLTVV.

The chain recombines TRBV5-1 with TRBJ1-1; D uncertain. V was clipped by 0 bases and J by 5 bases, with 11 bases between them. From germline, CDR1 is SGHRS and CDR2 YFSETQ. The CDR3 contains 14 residues. The CDR3 loop is CASSLGGMGTEAFF. The CDR3, as DNA: TGCGCCAGCAGCTTGGGAGGGATGGGAACTGAAGCTTTCTTT.

The J gene is TRBJ1-2, the V gene TRBV5-6; D call uncertain. The ends were cut back, 4 bases at V and 8 bases at J, with 12 bases in the middle. CDR1 and CDR2 from the germline V gene are SGHDT and YYEEEE. The CDR3 runs 12 residues. The CDR3 is CASSLDFVGYTF. The CDR3 DNA reads TGTGCCAGCAGCCTAGATTTTGTCGGCTACACCTTC.

This rearrangement joins TRBV7-8 to TRBJ2-3, with a tentative D call TRBD2 (6 bases). Between the trimmed V and J ends, which lost 4 bases and 5 bases, there was a span of 19 bases. In germline, CDR1 is SGHVS, CDR2 FQNEAQ. The CDR3 covers 16 residues. The DNA of the CDR3 is TGTGCCAGCAGCTCCTTATTATGGGGGGTTATAGATACGCAGTATTTT. Translation gives CASSSLLWGVIDTQYF.

This clone came up a few times. The gene calls are TRBV9 and TRBJ1-3; D gene ambiguous. Germline V gives CDR1 SGDLS, CDR2 YYNGEE. The CDR3 covers 13 residues. V was cut by 1 base and J by 3 bases, with 5 bases left in between. The CDR3, as DNA: TGTGCCAGCAGCGTATTTGGTGGAAACACCATATATTTT. Residues: CASSVFGGNTIYF.

Worth noting for this clone: An end of the junction differs from the germline gene, which may be a read error. The chain employs TRBV14 and TRBJ1-2; a weak D match, TRBD1 (6 bases). CDR1 and CDR2 (germline): SGHDN, FVKESK. This CDR3 contains 13 residues. The CDR3 DNA follows: TGTGCCAGCAGACAAGACAGGAATGGAGGCTACACCTTC. Protein: CASRQDRNGGYTF.

V gene TRBV7-9 combines with J gene TRBJ2-1; a possible D gene is TRBD2 (6 bases). This CDR3 region has 16 residues. CDR1 is SEHNR and CDR2 is FQNEAQ in the germline V gene (reference sequence). Trimming cost V 4 bases and J 5 bases, with 18 bases left between them. The CDR3: CASSSSDLLYHNEQFF. The CDR3 nucleotides are TGTGCCAGCAGCTCTAGCGATCTACTCTACCACAATGAGCAGTTCTTC.

V gene TRBV5-1 combines with J gene TRBJ1-2; weak D call: TRBD1 (6 bases). CDR1 and CDR2 (germline): SGHRS, YFSETQ. This CDR3 has 14 residues. V was trimmed by 5 bases and J by 4 bases, leaving 15 bases between them. CDR3 region: CASRSVQGSYGYTF. The CDR3 DNA follows: TGCGCCAGCAGGTCCGTACAGGGAAGCTATGGCTACACCTTC.

The rearrangement uses TRBV4-1 and TRBJ1-5; 10 nucleotides line up with TRBD1. The CDR3 covers 15 residues. V lost 3 bases, J lost 6 bases, and 5 bases stayed unmatched. The germline V gene encodes CDR1 MGHRA and CDR2 YSYEKL. The chain's CDR3 is CASSHPTGGLQPQHF. Here the CDR3 DNA reads TGCGCCAGCAGCCACCCGACAGGGGGCCTTCAGCCCCAGCATTTT.

V is TRBV9 and J is TRBJ1-3; 7 bases line up with TRBD1. CDR3 length: 17 amino acids. With 0 bases clipped from V and 3 bases from J, the junction kept 9 bases outside the gene matches. In germline, CDR1 is SGDLS, CDR2 YYNGEE. The CDR3 loop is CASSVGDRVRGGNTIYF. CDR3 DNA sequence: TGTGCCAGCAGCGTAGGAGACAGGGTACGAGGTGGAAACACCATATATTTT.

This clone was counted between two and nine times. This sequence joins TRBV5-1 and TRBJ1-2; 7 bases are a match to TRBD1. Looked up from germline, CDR1 is SGHRS and CDR2 is YFSETQ. The CDR3 extends over 17 amino acids. V gave up 0 bases and J gave up 2 bases; unmatched junction bases: 10. The CDR3 is CASSLEVRGRGNYGYTF. DNA for the CDR3: TGCGCCAGCAGCTTGGAGGTCAGGGGGAGGGGAAACTATGGCTACACCTTC.

This chain joins TRBV27 and TRBJ1-5, with D possibly matching TRBD1 (6 bases). V was trimmed by 3 bases and J by 3 bases, leaving 9 bases between them. Germline V gene sequence: CDR1 MNHEY, CDR2 SMNVEV (reference sequence). The CDR3 loop spans 14 amino acids. The CDR3 reads CASSLAGDNQPQHF. The CDR3 DNA sequence: TGTGCCAGCAGTTTGGCAGGGGACAATCAGCCCCAGCATTTT.

V gene TRBV7-9 combines with J gene TRBJ2-1; 11 bases agree with TRBD2. The CDR3 sequence is 14 residues long. The J segment lost 9 bases and the V segment lost 5 bases, leaving 6 bases of the junction unmatched. CDR1 SEHNR and CDR2 FQNEAQ come from the germline V gene (reference sequence). The CDR3, as DNA: TGTGCCAGCAGCCGGGGACTAGCGGTGACTGAGCAGTTCTTC. Translated: CASSRGLAVTEQFF.

The chain carries TRBV5-6 and TRBJ2-3; 7 bases line up with TRBD2. Germline V gene data show CDR1 as SGHDT and CDR2 as YYEEEE. This CDR3 has 14 amino acids. V gave up 3 bases and J gave up 7 bases; unmatched junction bases: 8. CDR3 region: CASSSKRGGNTQYF. The CDR3 coding sequence is TGTGCCAGCAGCTCAAAGCGGGGAGGAAATACGCAGTATTTT.